Shown below are 24 T cell receptor beta chains from a single sample sequenced in a study of siplizumab effects on memory and regulatory T cells. This table comes from immunoSEQ multiplex PCR, and its TCRdb copy is limited to in-frame clones, with some not included. The sample holds about 87,000 clones; 80% to 90% are singletons and the top ten take about 16%. The sequencing input was CD4+ T cells sorted from blood. These receptors originate from a human donor in good health.

This clone was seen only once. The V call is TRBV12-5, the J call TRBJ2-5, with 8 bases lining up with TRBD2. V lost 1 base, J lost 5 bases, and 9 bases stayed unmatched. Germline CDR1 reads LGHNT; CDR2 reads FRNRAP. CDR3 length equals 16 residues. This chain's CDR3 is CASGLALAGPRETQYF. In nucleotides, the CDR3 is TGTGCTAGTGGTTTGGCGCTAGCGGGCCCTCGGGAGACCCAGTACTTC.

V is TRBV5-1 and J is TRBJ2-7; 9 nucleotides match TRBD2. The CDR3 contains 15 residues. Germline V gene data show CDR1 as SGHRS and CDR2 as YFSETQ. Germline trimming cut 2 bases from V and 5 bases from J; bases unmatched to any gene: 8. The CDR3: CASSFSGRREDEQYF. As DNA, the CDR3 is TGCGCCAGCAGCTTTAGCGGGAGAAGGGAGGACGAGCAGTACTTC.

The sample holds one count of this clone. This chain joins TRBV10-2 and TRBJ1-2; unclear D gene. The V end was cut by 2 bases, the J end by 2 bases, with 6 bases between. The germline V gene has CDR1 WSHSY and CDR2 SAAADI. The CDR3 totals 13 residues. The CDR3 region is CASSESRNYGYTF. CDR3 in DNA: TGCGCCAGCAGTGAGAGCCGGAACTATGGCTACACCTTC.

The CDR3 bases are TGTGCCAGCTCACCACCGATGACAGGGAGGGGAAACACCATATATTTT. It specifies CASSPPMTGRGNTIYF. The chain couples TRBV18 to TRBJ1-3, with 7 positions matching TRBD1. Germline V gives CDR1 KGHSH, CDR2 LQKENI. The CDR3 length is 16 residues. J was trimmed by 4 bases and V by 0 bases; bases with no gene match: 6.

The V and J genes are TRBV11-3 and TRBJ2-7, with D possibly matching TRBD1 (6 bases). The germline CDR1 and CDR2 sequences are SGHNT and YENEEA. The V gene lost 5 bases and the J gene lost 0 bases, with 17 bases spanning the gap. This CDR3 has 16 amino acids. The CDR3 sequence: CASSKRDISSSYEQYF. The CDR3 DNA reads TGTGCCAGCAGCAAAAGGGACATATCGAGCTCCTACGAGCAGTACTTC.

This rearrangement joins TRBV14 to TRBJ2-7, with 8 bases lining up with TRBD1. Germline CDR1 and CDR2: SGHDN and FVKESK. V shed 5 bases and J 4 bases; nucleotides not matched to a gene: 10. The CDR3 consists of 15 residues. CDR3 sequence: CASSTQGDTFYEQYF. CDR3 in DNA: TGTGCCAGCAGCACACAGGGGGACACTTTTTACGAGCAGTACTTC.

The chain couples TRBV27 to TRBJ2-7; D not certain. The germline CDR1 and CDR2 sequences are MNHEY and SMNVEV (reference sequence). The CDR3 contains 15 residues. Trimming left V 7 bases short and J 1 base short, with 17 bases between. For the CDR3, the DNA is TGTGCCAGCATTTTTGAGTCCTCTTATTCCTACGAGCAGTACTTC. Encoded protein: CASIFESSYSYEQYF.

The rearrangement joins TRBV6-5 to TRBJ2-3; no definite D call. V lost 7 bases and J 1 base, leaving 15 bases between the germline ends. The CDR3 has 15 amino acids. CDR1 and CDR2 from the germline V gene are MNHEY and SVGAGI. The CDR3: CASKDDSRGTDTQYF. CDR3 nucleotides: TGTGCCAGCAAGGATGACTCACGGGGCACAGATACGCAGTATTTT.

CDR3 coding DNA: TGTGCCAGCAGCTTCGTCGAGAGGGGTCGAAAGAATGAGCAGTTCTTC. Amino acid sequence: CASSFVERGRKNEQFF. V gene TRBV5-6 combines with J gene TRBJ2-1; D is perhaps TRBD1 or TRBD2 (5 bases each). V lost 2 bases and J 7 bases, leaving 19 bases between the germline ends. Germline V gene lookup returns CDR1 SGHDT and CDR2 YYEEEE. This CDR3 spans 16 amino acids. Combining the CDR3 with reference TRBV5-6 and TRBJ2-1 gives the whole variable domain DAGVTQSPTHLIKTRGQQVTLRCSPKSGHDTVSWYQQALGQGPQFIFQYYEEEERQRGNFPDRFSGHQFPNYSSELNVNALLLGDSALYLCASSFVERGRKNEQFFGPGTRLTVL.

This chain connects TRBV30 to TRBJ1-2; no reliable D call. V was pared by 4 bases and J by 7 bases, with 13 bases between. The CDR3 contains 12 residues. CDR1 and CDR2 (germline): GTSNPN, SVGIG (reference sequence). DNA of the CDR3: TGTGCCTGGAACCCGGGCCTGGGTGGCTACACCTTC. This encodes CAWNPGLGGYTF. The full variable domain, rest sourced from reference TRBV30 and TRBJ1-2, is SQTIHQWPATLVQPVGSPLSLECTVEGTSNPNLYWYRQAAGRGLQLLFYSVGIGQISSEVPQNLSASRPQDRQFILSSKKLLLSDSGFYLCAWNPGLGGYTFGSGTRLTVV.

This sequence joins TRBV5-4 and TRBJ2-2; D is unresolved. This CDR3 is 12 amino acids long. CDR1 SGHNT and CDR2 YYREEE come from the germline V gene (reference sequence). V lost 0 bases and J lost 8, with 5 bases in between. CDR3: CASSLERGELFF. The CDR3 region has the DNA TGTGCCAGCAGCTTGGAACGAGGGGAGCTGTTTTTT.

The gene calls are TRBV6-5 and TRBJ2-7; D uncertain. V lost 6 bases, J lost 3 bases, and 12 bases lay in between. The CDR3 is 13 amino acids. Germline V gene lookup returns CDR1 MNHEY and CDR2 SVGAGI. CDR3 protein: CASSPNTVYEQYF. CDR3 DNA: TGTGCCAGCAGCCCTAACACGGTCTACGAGCAGTACTTC.

The chain is built from TRBV19 and TRBJ2-3; the D gene is possibly TRBD2 (6 bases). Trimming took off 5 bases at V and 0 bases at J, with 15 bases between the two ends. This CDR3 has 16 amino acids. Germline V gives CDR1 LNHDA, CDR2 SQIVND (reference sequence). CDR3 protein: CASSGTGATSTDTQYF. In DNA, the CDR3 is TGTGCCAGTAGTGGGACGGGAGCCACTAGCACAGATACGCAGTATTTT.

The rearrangement joins TRBV28 to TRBJ2-1; 8 nucleotides align to TRBD2. The CDR3 length is 17 residues. Looked up from germline, CDR1 is MDHEN and CDR2 is SYDVKM. The CDR3 DNA follows: TGTGCGATAGAGGGGGTAGCGGGAAGAAACTCCTACAATGAGCAGTTCTTC. Residues: CAIEGVAGRNSYNEQFF.

In its sample, this clone was seen many times. Other DNA sequences in the sample encode the same CDR3. The rearrangement joins TRBV19 to TRBJ2-7, with TRBD2 identical over 13 bases. This CDR3 contains 15 residues. V dropped 4 bases and J dropped 6; count of bases not matched to a gene: 6. Germline values: CDR1 LNHDA, CDR2 SQIVND (reference sequence). DNA of the CDR3: TGTGCCAGTAGTACGACTAGCGGGAGGTCTGGCGAGCAGTACTTC. Protein sequence: CASSTTSGRSGEQYF.

This clone is a singleton in its sample. The rearrangement uses TRBV28 and TRBJ1-1; 8 bases line up with TRBD1. Germline lookup yields CDR1 MDHEN and CDR2 SYDVKM. V gave up 5 bases and J gave up 5 bases; unmatched junction bases: 7. CDR3 length: 14 amino acids. The CDR3 here is CASSLQGARTEAFF. CDR3 coding DNA: TGTGCCAGCAGTCTCCAGGGGGCGCGAACTGAAGCTTTCTTT.

In this sample, this clone turned up once. V and J are TRBV5-1 and TRBJ1-2; perhaps TRBD1 as D (5 bases). The CDR3 has 13 amino acids. Germline V lookup: CDR1 SGHRS, CDR2 YFSETQ. Trimming removed 4 bases from V and 5 bases from J, with 12 bases in between. The CDR3 bases are TGCGCCAGCAGCCCAGGAGGGGTTTATGGCTACACCTTC. This translates into CASSPGGVYGYTF. The full variable domain, with the rest looked up from reference TRBV5-1 and TRBJ1-2, is KAGVTQTPRYLIKTRGQQVTLSCSPISGHRSVSWYQQTPGQGLQFLFEYFSETQRNKGNFPGRFSGRQFSNSRSEMNVSTLELGDSALYLCASSPGGVYGYTFGSGTRLTVV.

This chain uses TRBV14 with TRBJ2-1; no definite D call. The CDR3 is made up of 12 amino acids. V lost 0 bases, J lost 9 bases, and 6 bases lay in between. Germline CDR1 SGHDN, CDR2 FVKESK. The CDR3 region is CASSQDRIEQFF. For the CDR3, the DNA is TGTGCCAGCAGCCAAGATCGAATTGAGCAGTTCTTC. The full variable domain, in which reference TRBV14 and TRBJ2-1 provide the parts outside the CDR3, is EAGVTQFPSHSVIEKGQTVTLRCDPISGHDNLYWYRRVMGKEIKFLLHFVKESKQDESGMPNNRFLAERTGGTYSTLKVQPAELEDSGVYFCASSQDRIEQFFGPGTRLTVL.

V usage is TRBV19 and J usage is TRBJ2-7; D ambiguous. Germline V lookup: CDR1 LNHDA, CDR2 SQIVND (reference sequence). The CDR3 spans 14 residues. V was pared by 6 bases and J by 2 bases, with 14 bases between. DNA of the CDR3: TGTGCCAGTAGCCCGCCAGAGCCAACCTACGAGCAGTACTTC. Encoded protein: CASSPPEPTYEQYF.

The chain recombines TRBV6-5 with TRBJ1-6; 7 bases match TRBD1. Per the germline V gene, CDR1 is MNHEY and CDR2 is SVGAGI. The ends lost 7 bases at V and 7 bases at J; junction bases unmatched: 7. The CDR3 has 14 amino acids. This CDR3 is CASNQRGHNSPLHF. The CDR3 coding sequence is TGTGCCAGCAATCAAAGGGGGCACAATTCACCCCTCCACTTT.

J is TRBJ1-1 and V is TRBV5-6; TRBD1 agrees at 9 bases. The length of the CDR3 is 14 residues. Germline CDR1 and CDR2: SGHDT and YYEEEE. The J segment lost 6 bases and the V segment lost 3 bases, leaving 6 bases of the junction unmatched. The CDR3 DNA is TGTGCCAGCAGCTCAATGGACAGGGGCGCTGAAGCTTTCTTT. Residues: CASSSMDRGAEAFF.

The chain has TRBV11-3 and TRBJ2-1; possible D gene TRBD1, 6 bases. V dropped 7 bases and J dropped 4 bases, with 17 bases sitting between them. CDR1 SGHNT and CDR2 YENEEA come from the germline V gene. The CDR3 loop spans 15 amino acids. Here the CDR3 reads CASTLKPGAYNEQFF. In DNA form, the CDR3 reads TGTGCCAGCACCCTGAAACCAGGGGCTTACAATGAGCAGTTCTTC.

The chain couples TRBV9 to TRBJ2-3, with TRBD1 matching over 7 bases. Germline CDR1 reads SGDLS; CDR2 reads YYNGEE. This CDR3 has 15 residues. V shed 0 bases, J shed 1 base, and the junction held 2 bases outside the gene matches. The CDR3 DNA follows: TGTGCCAGCAGCGTAGTAGGACAGGGCACAGATACGCAGTATTTT. This translates into CASSVVGQGTDTQYF.

This chain joins TRBV4-1 and TRBJ2-2; D is ambiguous. Germline values: CDR1 MGHRA, CDR2 YSYEKL. The CDR3 consists of 11 residues. Deletions cut 4 bases from V and 6 bases from J, with 3 bases between. The CDR3 nucleotides are TGCGCCAGCAGCCGATCCGGGGAGCTGTTTTTT. It codes for CASSRSGELFF.